These 12 T cell receptor beta chains were all obtained from the same sample, sequenced in a study of PD-L1 blockade in urothelial cancer. Using immunoSEQ multiplex PCR, the repertoire was profiled, and TCRdb retains in-frame clones only, with some absent. The sample has roughly 40,000 clones; around 84% are singletons. The source was PBMCs, collected around atezolizumab (anti-PD-L1) treatment. These TCRs come from a man between 65 and 79 years old with urothelial cancer.

This clone was seen once. The chain combines TRBV29-1 with TRBJ1-1; TRBD1 might be the D (5 bases). CDR3 length equals 13 residues. Germline V gives CDR1 SQVTM, CDR2 ANQGSEA. Trimming removed 1 base from V and 4 bases from J, with 10 bases in between. CDR3: CSVEVGRGTEAFF. The CDR3 DNA is TGCAGCGTTGAAGTCGGGAGGGGCACTGAAGCTTTCTTT.

A note on this clone: An end of the junction differs from the germline gene, which may be a read error. The V gene is TRBV7-7, the J gene TRBJ2-7; 7 bases match TRBD2. The CDR3 is made up of 13 amino acids. Germline V lookup: CDR1 SSHAT, CDR2 FNYEAQ (reference sequence). The CDR3 sequence: CASSLAGAYEQYF. CDR3 in DNA: TGTGCTAGCAGCTTAGCGGGCGCCTACGAGCAGTACTTC.

In its sample, this clone was seen a few times. The rearrangement uses TRBV5-1 and TRBJ2-1; D possibly corresponds to TRBD1 (5 bases). The CDR3 spans 15 residues. Germline CDR1 reads SGHRS; CDR2 reads YFSETQ. Trimming removed 1 base from V and 4 bases from J, with 12 bases in between. In DNA form, the CDR3 reads TGCGCCAGCAGCTTGTCCGGACATTTATACAATGAGCAGTTCTTC. Amino acids: CASSLSGHLYNEQFF. Supplemented by reference TRBV5-1 and TRBJ2-1, the full variable domain reads KAGVTQTPRYLIKTRGQQVTLSCSPISGHRSVSWYQQTPGQGLQFLFEYFSETQRNKGNFPGRFSGRQFSNSRSEMNVSTLELGDSALYLCASSLSGHLYNEQFFGPGTRLTVL.

The chain employs TRBV19 and TRBJ2-1; D is unresolved. CDR1 and CDR2 (germline): LNHDA, SQIVND (reference sequence). This CDR3 has 12 residues. Trimming took off 10 bases at V and 0 bases at J, with 7 bases between the two ends. The CDR3 DNA reads TGTGCCACCGTTAGCTCCTACAATGAGCAGTTCTTC. Protein sequence: CATVSSYNEQFF.

V and J are TRBV28 and TRBJ2-7; D uncertain. The germline V gene encodes CDR1 MDHEN and CDR2 SYDVKM. CDR3 length: 11 residues. V dropped 3 bases and J dropped 6 bases, with 6 bases sitting between them. CDR3 DNA: TGTGCCAGCAGTTTGTCCGGCGAGCAGTACTTC. It specifies CASSLSGEQYF. Full variable domain (missing parts from reference TRBV28 and TRBJ2-7): DVKVTQSSRYLVKRTGEKVFLECVQDMDHENMFWYRQDPGLGLRLIYFSYDVKMKEKGDIPEGYSVSREKKERFSLILESASTNQTSMYLCASSLSGEQYFGPGTRLTVT.

This clone has a handful of counts. The chain is built from TRBV5-1 and TRBJ2-1; 8 bases are a match to TRBD2. Germline lookup yields CDR1 SGHRS and CDR2 YFSETQ. The CDR3 totals 14 residues. Trimming cost V 1 base and J 5 bases; bases outside gene matches: 2. CDR3 amino acids: CASSLTAGDNEQFF. Written as DNA, the CDR3 is TGCGCCAGCAGCTTGACAGCGGGAGACAATGAGCAGTTCTTC.

V and J are TRBV9 and TRBJ2-2, with D possibly being TRBD1 (5 bases). This CDR3 comprises 16 residues. Germline assignment: CDR1 SGDLS and CDR2 YYNGEE. V was cut by 3 bases and J by 0 bases, with 12 bases left in between. The CDR3 nucleotides read TGTGCCAGCAGCGCTCGGACAATCGCGAACACCGGGGAGCTGTTTTTT. Translating it yields CASSARTIANTGELFF.

In this sample, this clone turned up a few times. This chain joins TRBV5-4 and TRBJ2-1, with TRBD2 identical over 8 bases. J was trimmed by 11 bases and V by 2 bases; bases with no gene match: 0. The germline V gene has CDR1 SGHNT and CDR2 YYREEE (reference sequence). The CDR3 contains 11 residues. CDR3 residues: CASSFSGKQFF. The CDR3, as DNA: TGTGCCAGCAGCTTTAGCGGGAAGCAGTTCTTC.

The chain employs TRBV5-8 and TRBJ2-3; 10 nucleotides match TRBD1. CDR1 is SGHTS, CDR2 YDEGEE, per germline. V dropped 2 bases and J dropped 4; count of bases not matched to a gene: 1. The CDR3 is 14 residues long. The CDR3 sequence: CASSLDRGPDTQYF. The CDR3, as DNA: TGTGCCAGCAGCTTAGACAGGGGGCCAGATACGCAGTATTTT.

This clone was counted a few times. The chain has TRBV7-8 and TRBJ2-1; TRBD2 might be the D (5 bases). The CDR3 is made up of 15 amino acids. Germline loops: CDR1 SGHVS, CDR2 FQNEAQ. Trimming removed 1 base at V and 2 bases at J, with 9 bases between. CDR3 amino acids: CASSLVASPYNEQFF. CDR3 bases: TGTGCCAGCAGCTTAGTAGCGTCACCCTACAATGAGCAGTTCTTC.

The chain carries TRBV6-6 and TRBJ1-2; 7 nucleotides align to TRBD1. Germline CDR1 reads MNHNY; CDR2 reads SVGAGI (reference sequence). The V and J ends lost 0 bases and 7 bases, in that order; junction bases with no gene match: 5. CDR3 size: 14 residues. CDR3 residues: CASSYSEGALGYTF. The CDR3 nucleotides read TGTGCCAGCAGTTACTCAGAGGGGGCGCTTGGCTACACCTTC.

The rearrangement joins TRBV27 to TRBJ2-2; TRBD2 aligns across 10 bases. The CDR3 runs 16 residues. Trimming cost V 6 bases and J 7 bases; bases outside gene matches: 11. Per germline, CDR1 MNHEY and CDR2 SMNVEV (reference sequence). The CDR3 DNA sequence: TGTGCCAGCAGACCAGTAGCGGGAGGTTCCGGCGGGGAGCTGTTTTTT. Translating it yields CASRPVAGGSGGELFF.